This T cell receptor (beta chain) was sequenced in a study of graft-versus-host responses after intestinal transplantation. Deletions cut 4 bases from V and 9 bases from J, with 18 bases between. The CDR3 contains 13 residues. Germline V gene sequence: CDR1 SQVTM, CDR2 ANQGSEA. The method was immunoSEQ multiplex PCR; TCRdb's version includes in-frame clones alone and lacks a portion of them. The sample lists 15,000 to 18,000 clones; approximately 30% were seen once. The TCR comes from a human patient who received an intestinal transplant. V gene TRBV29-1 combines with J gene TRBJ2-5, with D hard to call. The starting material was alloreactive CD4+ T cells from a mixed lymphocyte reaction culture, obtained before intestinal transplant. Subset of the sample: CFSE-low proliferating T cells sorted from roughly 6-day pre-transplant mixed lymphocyte reaction (GvH or HvG direction). CDR3 coding DNA: TGCAGCGTTGTAGGCGGCCGATCGGTGGCCCAGTACTTC. It codes for CSVVGGRSVAQYF.